The 28 T cell receptor beta chains presented below share a single source sample, sequenced in a study of cytomegalovirus exposure and HLA in healthy donors. This PCR relied on a set of 60 Vbeta primers and 13 Jbeta primers. The protocol was immunoSEQ multiplex PCR, while the TCRdb copy is restricted to in-frame clones and leaves out a portion. Found here are over 95,000 clones, about 78% of them singletons; the top ten hold approximately 12%. The sequencing input was PBMCs. The source of these receptors is a woman aged 40 to 49 in good health and CMV-seropositive.

The CDR3: CASRATANSNQPQHF. CDR3 nucleotides: TGTGCCAGCAGAGCGACAGCTAATAGCAATCAGCCCCAGCATTTT. The V gene is TRBV2, the J gene TRBJ1-5, with TRBD1 as a possible D gene (5 bases). This CDR3 has 15 amino acids. The ends were cut back, 6 bases at V and 0 bases at J, with 12 bases in the middle. Germline CDR1 is SNHLY and CDR2 is FYNNEI.

The chain combines TRBV27 with TRBJ2-3; 12 bases are shared with TRBD2. The V gene end was trimmed by 4 bases and the J gene end by 4 bases; junction bases not matched to a gene: 6. CDR1 and CDR2 (germline): MNHEY, SMNVEV (reference sequence). The length of the CDR3 is 16 residues. The CDR3 DNA reads TGTGCCAGCAGTTCTCCTAGCGGGGGGGCGTCAGATACGCAGTATTTT. Amino acid sequence: CASSSPSGGASDTQYF.

The chain is built from TRBV25-1 and TRBJ2-1; unclear D gene. From germline, CDR1 is MGHDK and CDR2 SYGVNS. V lost 7 bases and J lost 7, with 8 bases in between. This CDR3 has 11 amino acids. The CDR3: CASTLLNEQFF. CDR3 nucleotides: TGTGCCAGCACCCTTTTGAATGAGCAGTTCTTC.

The rearrangement uses TRBV29-1 and TRBJ1-1; TRBD1 aligns across 8 bases. The CDR3 contains 13 residues. Germline V CDR1 and CDR2: SQVTM, ANQGSEA. J gave up 4 bases and V 3 bases, and 4 bases lay outside the gene matches. The CDR3: CSVDGQGTTEAFF. The CDR3 DNA reads TGCAGCGTTGATGGACAGGGAACCACTGAAGCTTTCTTT.

The CDR3 bases are TGTGCCAGCACAAAAGGACAGTACTACAATGAGCAGTTCTTC. Its protein product is CASTKGQYYNEQFF. The chain couples TRBV6-5 to TRBJ2-1; D perhaps matches TRBD1 (6 bases). The CDR3 spans 14 residues. Trimming took off 7 bases at V and 3 bases at J, with 13 bases between the two ends. CDR1 is MNHEY, CDR2 SVGAGI, per germline.

The V and J genes are TRBV7-6 and TRBJ1-2; a possible D gene is TRBD1 (5 bases). This CDR3 region has 16 residues. Trimming pared 1 base from V and 4 bases from J, leaving 16 bases between. The germline gives CDR1 SGHVS, CDR2 FNYEAQ. CDR3 DNA: TGTGCCAGCAGCTTAGTGGCCGACACCGGGGGCTATGGCTACACCTTC. Translating gives CASSLVADTGGYGYTF.

This clone was seen a few times. CDR3 sequence (DNA): TGCGCCAGCACAGGGACTGGGGCCAACGTCCTGACTTTC. Translation: CASTGTGANVLTF. V and J are TRBV4-1 and TRBJ2-6; possibly TRBD1 for D (5 bases). The V end lost 7 bases, the J end lost 2 bases, and 6 bases lay between the germline ends. CDR1 and CDR2 from the germline V gene are MGHRA and YSYEKL. The CDR3 totals 13 residues.

The rearrangement uses TRBV7-8 and TRBJ1-1, with a tentative D call TRBD1 (6 bases). The V gene's germline CDR1 is SGHVS and CDR2 FQNEAQ. The CDR3 loop spans 18 amino acids. Trimming took 1 base from V and 0 from J, leaving 18 bases between them. The CDR3 coding sequence is TGTGCCAGCAGCTTAGTAAGGGTCTGGACAGCTATGAACACTGAAGCTTTCTTT. This encodes CASSLVRVWTAMNTEAFF.

The V gene is TRBV13, the J gene TRBJ1-1; 9 nucleotides agree with TRBD1. The V segment lost 3 bases and the J segment 5 bases; nucleotides outside the gene matches: 4. This CDR3 comprises 14 residues. CDR1 is PRHDT, CDR2 FYEKMQ, per germline (reference sequence). The CDR3 reads CASSFGTGSTEAFF. The CDR3, as DNA: TGTGCCAGCAGCTTTGGGACAGGGAGTACTGAAGCTTTCTTT.

The chain links TRBV6-6 to TRBJ1-6; 8 bases are a match to TRBD1. Germline lookup yields CDR1 MNHNY and CDR2 SVGAGI (reference sequence). V was clipped by 5 bases and J by 6 bases; unmatched bases: 9. The CDR3 contains 16 residues. The CDR3 coding sequence is TGTGCCAGCAGTGCACCGGGGACAGGACTTAATTCACCCCTCCACTTT. Its translation: CASSAPGTGLNSPLHF.

Here the CDR3 reads CASSPKRGGNTGELFF. CDR3 nucleotide sequence: TGCGCCAGCAGCCCCAAGCGGGGGGGGAACACCGGGGAGCTGTTTTTT. The rearrangement links TRBV5-1 to TRBJ2-2; 10 positions agree with TRBD2. The V and J ends lost 4 bases and 1 base, in that order; junction bases with no gene match: 4. This CDR3 comprises 16 residues. CDR1 is SGHRS, CDR2 YFSETQ, per germline.

This clone has just one count. V usage is TRBV14 and J usage is TRBJ2-7; 8 nucleotides agree with TRBD1. Unmatched junction bases numbered 1, after V lost 0 bases and J lost 6 bases. CDR1 SGHDN and CDR2 FVKESK come from the germline V gene. The CDR3 sequence is 13 residues long. The CDR3, as DNA: TGTGCCAGCAGCCAAGACAGGGGGCTCGAGCAGTACTTC. Its protein is CASSQDRGLEQYF. Complete variable domain (other parts from reference TRBV14 and TRBJ2-7): EAGVTQFPSHSVIEKGQTVTLRCDPISGHDNLYWYRRVMGKEIKFLLHFVKESKQDESGMPNNRFLAERTGGTYSTLKVQPAELEDSGVYFCASSQDRGLEQYFGPGTRLTVT.

This chain connects TRBV27 to TRBJ2-7, with 8 bases matching TRBD2. The CDR3 consists of 16 residues. Germline V lookup: CDR1 MNHEY, CDR2 SMNVEV (reference sequence). The V segment lost 6 bases and the J segment 7 bases; nucleotides outside the gene matches: 17. DNA of the CDR3: TGTGCCAGCAGCCTTCGGGGTCCGGGGGGGCTAAGAGAGCAGTACTTC. It codes for CASSLRGPGGLREQYF.

This chain joins TRBV9 and TRBJ2-7, with D perhaps matching TRBD1 (5 bases). This CDR3 region has 14 residues. Trimming pared 3 bases from V and 4 bases from J, leaving 14 bases between. CDR1 is SGDLS, CDR2 YYNGEE, per germline. The CDR3 protein is CASSARRGSYEQYF. As DNA, the CDR3 is TGTGCCAGCAGCGCAAGAAGGGGTTCGTACGAGCAGTACTTC.

This clone was seen once. This sequence joins TRBV10-3 and TRBJ1-2, with TRBD1 identical over 7 bases. With 11 bases clipped from V and 0 bases from J, the junction kept 12 bases outside the gene matches. This CDR3 contains 15 residues. CDR1 ENHRY and CDR2 SYGVKD come from the germline V gene. The CDR3 bases are TGTGCCGCTTCGGCCGGGACAGCAGCTAACTATGGCTACACCTTC. Translation: CAASAGTAANYGYTF.

The chain links TRBV7-9 to TRBJ1-2, with 7 bases identical to TRBD1. V was clipped by 0 bases and J by 9 bases; unmatched bases: 10. CDR1 is SEHNR, CDR2 FQNEAQ, per germline (reference sequence). The CDR3 loop spans 15 amino acids. In DNA, the CDR3 is TGTGCCAGCAGCTTAGCAGCTAGGACAGGTGGCAGCTACACCTTC. It is translated as CASSLAARTGGSYTF.

J is TRBJ1-1 and V is TRBV6-1; D gene unclear. CDR1 is MNHNS, CDR2 SASEGT, per germline. This CDR3 contains 14 residues. V dropped 6 bases and J dropped 7 bases, with 18 bases sitting between them. CDR3 region: CASREDEAFLEAFF. Written as DNA, the CDR3 is TGTGCCAGCAGGGAGGACGAAGCCTTTCTTGAAGCTTTCTTT.

V gene TRBV7-8 combines with J gene TRBJ1-6; D unclear. The CDR3 is 16 residues long. The germline CDR1 and CDR2 sequences are SGHVS and FQNEAQ. The ends were cut back, 0 bases at V and 15 bases at J, with 21 bases in the middle. Written as DNA, the CDR3 is TGTGCCAGCAGCTTAGCTCTTGGCCTGAGGAGGTGGAACCTCCACTTT. Residues: CASSLALGLRRWNLHF.

The sample holds one count of this clone. Mismatch with germline at one junction end may stem from a read error. The V and J genes are TRBV6-1 and TRBJ1-2, with D tentatively TRBD1 (5 bases). CDR1 is MNHNS, CDR2 SASEGT, per germline. The CDR3 has 14 residues. This CDR3 is CASSESRRLQAPHF. CDR3 DNA sequence: TGTGCCAGCAGTGAATCTCGGCGGCTACAGGCCCCCCACTTC.

The chain couples TRBV4-2 to TRBJ1-1; D gene ambiguous. Germline CDR1 reads LGHNA; CDR2 reads YNFKEQ. CDR3 size: 17 residues. Between the trimmed V and J ends, which lost 1 base and 3 bases, there was a span of 18 bases. In nucleotides, the CDR3 is TGTGCCAGCAGCCAAGTAAAGTGGGTTAGCGGCGACACTGAAGCTTTCTTT. It specifies CASSQVKWVSGDTEAFF.

The genes are TRBV30 and TRBJ1-2, with TRBD1 as a possible D gene (6 bases). This CDR3 has 15 residues. Trimming removed 1 base at V and 6 bases at J, with 18 bases between. CDR1 is GTSNPN and CDR2 is SVGIG in the germline V gene (reference sequence). The chain's CDR3 is CAWSGRIGRGHGYTF. The CDR3 DNA reads as TGTGCCTGGAGTGGTAGGATAGGCAGGGGCCATGGCTACACCTTC.

The rearrangement uses TRBV2 and TRBJ1-1, with TRBD1 as a possible D gene (5 bases). This CDR3 contains 14 residues. The V gene's germline CDR1 is SNHLY and CDR2 FYNNEI. The V end lost 4 bases, the J end lost 2 bases, and 11 bases lay between the germline ends. The DNA for the CDR3 is TGTGCCAGCAGTGTTTCGGGGGTTAACACTGAAGCTTTCTTT. This gives the protein CASSVSGVNTEAFF.

This clone has only one observation. The chain uses TRBV10-1 and TRBJ2-3; D perhaps matches TRBD2 (6 bases). The germline V gene encodes CDR1 WNHNN and CDR2 SYGVQD (reference sequence). The CDR3 sequence is 14 residues long. The ends were cut back, 5 bases at V and 3 bases at J, with 12 bases in the middle. CDR3 protein: CASSRGLTTDTQYF. The CDR3 DNA sequence: TGCGCCAGCAGTCGGGGACTTACTACAGATACGCAGTATTTT.

This rearrangement joins TRBV30 to TRBJ2-5; TRBD1 is a possible D gene (6 bases). CDR1 is GTSNPN, CDR2 SVGIG, per germline (reference sequence). The CDR3 runs to 12 residues. Trimming pared 6 bases from V and 1 base from J, leaving 9 bases between. CDR3 residues: CACSDSQETQYF. The CDR3 coding sequence is TGTGCCTGTTCGGACAGCCAAGAGACCCAGTACTTC.

The chain couples TRBV5-1 to TRBJ2-3; D is possibly TRBD1 (6 bases). Trimming removed 4 bases at V and 7 bases at J, with 19 bases between. The CDR3 consists of 15 residues. Per germline, CDR1 SGHRS and CDR2 YFSETQ. CDR3 nucleotides: TGCGCCAGCAGCGATGGAGTGAGGGACATCAATACGCAGTATTTT. This encodes CASSDGVRDINTQYF.

This chain joins TRBV6-6 and TRBJ2-6; 7 bases match TRBD1. CDR1 and CDR2 (germline): MNHNY, SVGAGI (reference sequence). Losses at the gene ends were 6 bases for V and 2 bases for J; bases not matched to a gene: 7. CDR3 size: 16 residues. The CDR3 nucleotides are TGTGCCAGCAGCTTGGGACAGATCGCTGGGGCCAACGTCCTGACTTTC. Translation: CASSLGQIAGANVLTF.

The V gene is TRBV10-3, the J gene TRBJ2-5; D uncertain. V was shortened by 2 bases and J by 2 bases, with 12 bases between the two germline ends. Germline V gives CDR1 ENHRY, CDR2 SYGVKD. The length of the CDR3 is 15 residues. In DNA, the CDR3 is TGTGCCATCAGTGAGGGTTTGACACCACAAGAGACCCAGTACTTC. Translation: CAISEGLTPQETQYF.

V is TRBV4-2 and J is TRBJ2-1; TRBD2 aligns across 10 bases. This CDR3 is built from 16 residues. V was pared by 3 bases and J by 7 bases, with 9 bases of the junction left unmatched. Germline V gene sequence: CDR1 LGHNA, CDR2 YNFKEQ. DNA of the CDR3: TGTGCCAGCAGCCACGGAGCGGGGGGGCCGTCAAATGAGCAGTTCTTC. This gives the protein CASSHGAGGPSNEQFF.